The source of this T cell receptor beta chain is a study of T-cell memory formation after mild COVID-19. From the 5' RACE reads, TCRdb called clonotypes with MiXCR, one entry per CDR3 protein. The profile covers roughly 510,000 distinct CDR3 sequences, with 15% to 20% appearing a single time and roughly 7.7% taken by the ten largest. This CDR3 has 15 residues. CDR1 and CDR2 (germline): SGHTA, FQGNSA. V was shortened by 1 base and J by 4 bases, with 12 bases between the two germline ends. The sequence came from an adult woman who had mild COVID-19 (a few samples of this study predate the infection). Cell type and time point are not known. The chain uses TRBV7-2 and TRBJ2-3; D perhaps matches TRBD2 (5 bases). Input material: PBMCs or a T cell subset sorted from them (not recorded which). CDR3 sequence reads: CASSLVWLASDTQYF. The CDR3 nucleotides read TGTGCCAGCAGCTTAGTTTGGCTAGCTTCAGATACGCAGTATTTT.